The clone carrying this T cell receptor (beta chain) was counted a few times. Antigen: not known. Unsorted whole blood supplied the RNA, and germline DNA was extracted too. This CDR3 is 15 amino acids long. Germline assignment: CDR1 MNHNY and CDR2 SVGAGI (reference sequence). Trimming took off 6 bases at V and 3 bases at J, with 15 bases between the two ends. The data originate from a study of tumor-infiltrating lymphocytes in primary liver carcinoma. Study-level information: Patients, male and female, were 30 to 69 years old.

General study findings and limits: Top-250-clone fractions were significantly higher in tumors than in blood (p = 0.039).

Starting material of 500 ng total RNA yielded TCR beta cDNA via a constant-region primer. Libraries for TCR beta were built through three nested multiplex PCR rounds, which together made up a slightly modified ARM-PCR procedure. It was with TRBV1-TRBV30 forward primers and a C-beta reverse primer that the first two PCR rounds were run, at 10 cycles each. Via MiXCR, TCRdb re-called the multiplex PCR reads, giving one row per CDR3 protein. The sample lists about 310,000 distinct CDR3 sequences; around 50% were seen once. The rearrangement joins TRBV6-6 to TRBJ1-5; D uncertain. The specimen sequenced was peripheral blood. The TCR comes from a woman aged 25 to 45 with primary liver carcinoma and hepatitis B virus infection. The DNA of the CDR3 is TGTGCCAGCAGAAAACTCGGGGATATCAATCAGCCCCAGCATTTT. This codes for CASRKLGDINQPQHF.